This T cell receptor beta chain was recovered during a study of OX40 agonist ivuxolimab in advanced cancers. Study-wide results and caveats: Those patients achieving a partial response at 0.1-3.0 mg/kg showed among the lowest clonal expansion.

Turning to this clone: The antigen remains unidentified.

Using immunoSEQ multiplex PCR, the repertoire was profiled, and TCRdb retains in-frame clones only, with some absent. The sample yields almost 85,000 clones, about 86% seen once. The CDR3 is 17 amino acids. Germline loops: CDR1 LGHNA, CDR2 YNFKEQ. V lost 5 bases and J lost 4, with 21 bases in between. Here the sequenced sample was CD4+ or CD8+ T cells sorted from blood, taken in a trial of the OX40 agonist ivuxolimab. V is TRBV4-2 and J is TRBJ2-1; maybe TRBD2 (6 bases). The clonotype was recovered from an adult with an advanced solid tumor such as melanoma, head and neck, liver or kidney cancer. In nucleotides, the CDR3 is TGTGCCAGCAGCATTAGGCCCCGGGGGAATACTTACAATGAGCAGTTCTTC. Encoded protein: CASSIRPRGNTYNEQFF.